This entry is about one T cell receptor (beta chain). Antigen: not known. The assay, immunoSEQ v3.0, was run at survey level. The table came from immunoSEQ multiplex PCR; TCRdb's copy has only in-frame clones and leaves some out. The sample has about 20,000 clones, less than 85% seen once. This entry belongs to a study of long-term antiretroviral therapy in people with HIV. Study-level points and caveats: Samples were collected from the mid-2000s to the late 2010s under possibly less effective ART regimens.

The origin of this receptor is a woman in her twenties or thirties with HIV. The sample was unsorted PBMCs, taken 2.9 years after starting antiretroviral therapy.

As DNA, the CDR3 is TGTGCCAGCAGCGTAGGGACTAGCGGATTAGATACGCAGTATTTT. It specifies CASSVGTSGLDTQYF. The chain recombines TRBV9 with TRBJ2-3, with 10 bases fitting TRBD2. Germline lookup yields CDR1 SGDLS and CDR2 YYNGEE. CDR3 size: 15 residues. Germline trimming cut 0 bases from V and 5 bases from J; bases unmatched to any gene: 3.